The subject of this entry is one T cell receptor beta chain. This record comes from a study of blood T cell repertoires in COVID-19. About the study: The origin of the acute and convalescent COVID-19 samples was the United States, Italy and Spain. PBMCs, B-cell-depleted T cells, or T cells provided the cDNA or gDNA that made up the material.

In the original processing: Amplified reference gene primers provided the basis for estimating nucleated cell counts. Method: immunoSEQ multiplex PCR; TCRdb's copy keeps in-frame clones and lacks some. From that table come the V and J calls and clone size; the DNA was used to work out D and trimming. Here the sample spans over 85,000 clones, over 65% being singletons. Sequenced input: peripheral blood. This clonotype was obtained from a human donor in a cohort sampled during active COVID-19.

The DNA of the CDR3 is TGTGCCAGCAGGACGTACCAGCTTGGGGGGGCCTACAATGAGCAGTTCTTC. Translating it yields CASRTYQLGGAYNEQFF. This chain connects TRBV7-2 to TRBJ2-1, with 7 bases lining up with TRBD2. CDR3 length: 17 residues. Germline CDR1 reads SGHTA; CDR2 reads FQGNSA. The V gene end was trimmed by 6 bases and the J gene end by 2 bases; junction bases not matched to a gene: 13.